This T cell receptor beta chain was observed in a study of blood T cell repertoires in COVID-19. Assay: immunoSEQ multiplex PCR; the TCRdb copy retains only in-frame clones and omits some. The sample includes about 69,000 clones, roughly 80% of them seen just once. This CDR3 contains 13 residues. Trimming pared 3 bases from V and 8 bases from J, leaving 14 bases between. Germline CDR1 and CDR2: DFQATT and SNEGSKA (reference sequence). The chain has TRBV20-1 and TRBJ2-1; D gene uncertain. The TCR was taken from a woman of 80 years or more with acute or convalescent COVID-19. Specimen: peripheral blood. This chain's CDR3 is CSASTRVFDEQFF. In nucleotides, the CDR3 is TGCAGTGCTAGTACACGTGTCTTTGATGAGCAGTTCTTC.